The 15 T cell receptor beta chains reported below all come from one sample, sequenced in a study of identical twins. Using its own MiXCR run on the 5' RACE reads, TCRdb lists one record per CDR3 protein. Of about 530,000 distinct CDR3 sequences listed, roughly 15% are singletons. These same data were also listed under a study on yellow fever vaccine responses in identical twins.

The sample comprised CD4+ T cells sorted from blood. These receptors originate from a young woman in good health.

The chain couples TRBV15 to TRBJ2-2, with D possibly matching TRBD1 (6 bases). V was pared by 1 base and J by 5 bases, with 20 bases between. The CDR3 length is 18 residues. Germline CDR1 LNHNV, CDR2 YYDKDF (reference sequence). The CDR3 loop reads CATSRGTALVGTTGELFF. The CDR3 DNA follows: TGTGCCACCAGCAGAGGGACCGCTTTAGTTGGGACAACCGGGGAGCTGTTTTTT.

A single count supports this clonotype. The CDR3 loop is CASSFLRERQETQYF. The DNA for the CDR3 is TGTGCCAGCAGCTTTCTCAGGGAACGGCAAGAGACCCAGTACTTC. V is TRBV7-9 and J is TRBJ2-5, with D possibly TRBD1 on 5 matching bases. The V gene's germline CDR1 is SEHNR and CDR2 FQNEAQ (reference sequence). The CDR3 has 15 residues. Trimming stripped 3 bases from V and 2 bases from J, with 13 bases between.

The rearrangement uses TRBV10-1 and TRBJ2-3; TRBD2 agrees at 7 bases. V gave up 6 bases and J gave up 0 bases; unmatched junction bases: 9. The CDR3 covers 16 residues. Per the germline V gene, CDR1 is WNHNN and CDR2 is SYGVQD (reference sequence). The CDR3 DNA reads as TGCGCCAGCAGCGTTTATGAGGGAGGGAGCACAGATACGCAGTATTTT. Its protein product is CASSVYEGGSTDTQYF.

This clonotype has more than one count but fewer than ten. This chain links TRBV3-1 with TRBJ2-5; D is tentatively TRBD1 or TRBD2 (5 bases each). With 3 bases removed from V and 1 base from J, the gap between germline ends came to 12 bases. This CDR3 spans 15 amino acids. Germline CDR1 reads LGHDT; CDR2 reads YNNKEL (reference sequence). CDR3 loop: CASSHRTGRQETQYF. The CDR3 coding sequence is TGTGCCAGCAGCCACCGGACGGGACGCCAAGAGACCCAGTACTTC.

The chain uses TRBV20-1 and TRBJ2-3; TRBD2 matches 7 bases. CDR1 and CDR2 from the germline V gene are DFQATT and SNEGSKA (reference sequence). The CDR3 is 15 amino acids. DNA for the CDR3: TGCGGGACTAAAAAGCTAAGGCCCGACACAGATACGCAGTATTTT. This codes for CGTKKLRPDTDTQYF.

There are a few counts of this clonotype. V usage is TRBV4-1 and J usage is TRBJ2-3, with D uncertain. The germline V and J ends were trimmed by 3 bases and 0 bases, with 13 bases remaining between them. Germline V lookup: CDR1 MGHRA, CDR2 YSYEKL. The CDR3 has 16 residues. The CDR3 DNA is TGCGCCAGCAGCCAGACGGTCCCCAGTAGCACAGATACGCAGTATTTT. This codes for CASSQTVPSSTDTQYF.

This clonotype was counted only a few times. This rearrangement joins TRBV14 to TRBJ1-1; D ambiguous. CDR1 and CDR2 (germline): SGHDN, FVKESK. V was clipped by 1 base and J by 6 bases, with 12 bases between them. The CDR3 has 14 amino acids. This CDR3 is CASSQALLSAEAFF. The CDR3 DNA follows: TGTGCCAGCAGCCAAGCGCTCCTGTCGGCTGAAGCTTTCTTT.

This clonotype has only a few counts. This chain joins TRBV7-3 and TRBJ1-1, with TRBD1 identical over 10 bases. Germline V gives CDR1 SGHTA, CDR2 FQGTGA. CDR3 length: 15 residues. J gave up 5 bases and V 0 bases, and 3 bases lay outside the gene matches. The CDR3 coding sequence is TGTGCCAGCAGCTTAACGGGGGGACAGGGGACTGAAGCTTTCTTT. Translated, it gives CASSLTGGQGTEAFF. Drawing the rest from reference TRBV7-3 and TRBJ1-1, the complete variable domain is GAGVSQTPSNKVTEKGKYVELRCDPISGHTALYWYRQSLGQGPEFLIYFQGTGAADDSGLPNDRFFAVRPEGSVSTLKIQRTERGDSAVYLCASSLTGGQGTEAFFGQGTRLTVV.

This clonotype was recorded a few times. The rearrangement links TRBV3-1 to TRBJ1-1; D gene ambiguous. The CDR3 runs to 13 residues. V lost 2 bases and J 4 bases, leaving 8 bases between the germline ends. Germline V gene data show CDR1 as LGHDT and CDR2 as YNNKEL (reference sequence). The CDR3 DNA is TGTGCCAGCAGCCAAATTGGTTTCACTGAAGCTTTCTTT. Its translation is CASSQIGFTEAFF.

This chain connects TRBV14 to TRBJ1-6, with 7 bases matching TRBD1. This CDR3 has 20 amino acids. J was trimmed by 3 bases and V by 5 bases; bases with no gene match: 19. Germline CDR1 reads SGHDN; CDR2 reads FVKESK. CDR3 nucleotide sequence: TGTGCCAGCAGCGCTCCTCGGGGACAGATCTACCTAGTCTATAATTCACCCCTCCACTTT. This sequence encodes CASSAPRGQIYLVYNSPLHF.

This clonotype was seen many times. The chain uses TRBV12-3 or TRBV12-4 and TRBJ2-1; 8 positions match TRBD2. V lost 7 bases and J lost 6; bases outside the gene matches: 8. The CDR3 is 14 amino acids. The CDR3 nucleotides are TGTGCCAGCAATACGGGACTAGTCCTCAATGAGCAGTTCTTC. Residues: CASNTGLVLNEQFF.

The chain has TRBV2 and TRBJ2-1; D gene unclear. The germline CDR1 and CDR2 sequences are SNHLY and FYNNEI. The V gene lost 5 bases and the J gene lost 4 bases, with 9 bases spanning the gap. The CDR3 runs to 13 residues. The CDR3 nucleotides are TGTGCCAGCAGTTCTCAGGTTTACAATGAGCAGTTCTTC. Translated, it gives CASSSQVYNEQFF.

This clonotype has at least ten counts. This chain connects TRBV28 to TRBJ2-2, with TRBD2 identical over 9 bases. After removal of 4 bases from V and 6 bases from J, the junction contained 3 bases not matched to a gene. Per the germline V gene, CDR1 is MDHEN and CDR2 is SYDVKM. This CDR3 is built from 14 residues. CDR3 sequence (DNA): TGTGCCAGCAGTTCGGGGACTAGCCCCGGGGAGCTGTTTTTT. Translation gives CASSSGTSPGELFF.

This clonotype was detected a few times. The rearrangement joins TRBV21-1 to TRBJ1-2. TRBV21-1 is a pseudogene locus. The CDR3 is 14 residues long. CDR3 DNA: TGTGCCAGCTCCTCGGACCAAGCTAACTATGGCTACACCTTC. Its translation: CASSSDQANYGYTF.

The rearrangement links TRBV2 to TRBJ2-1; 10 bases are a match to TRBD2. V dropped 6 bases and J dropped 6; count of bases not matched to a gene: 5. CDR3 length equals 14 residues. The V gene's germline CDR1 is SNHLY and CDR2 FYNNEI. CDR3 amino acids: CASSLQRGGNEQFF. The CDR3 region has the DNA TGTGCCAGCAGCTTACAGCGGGGGGGCAATGAGCAGTTCTTC.